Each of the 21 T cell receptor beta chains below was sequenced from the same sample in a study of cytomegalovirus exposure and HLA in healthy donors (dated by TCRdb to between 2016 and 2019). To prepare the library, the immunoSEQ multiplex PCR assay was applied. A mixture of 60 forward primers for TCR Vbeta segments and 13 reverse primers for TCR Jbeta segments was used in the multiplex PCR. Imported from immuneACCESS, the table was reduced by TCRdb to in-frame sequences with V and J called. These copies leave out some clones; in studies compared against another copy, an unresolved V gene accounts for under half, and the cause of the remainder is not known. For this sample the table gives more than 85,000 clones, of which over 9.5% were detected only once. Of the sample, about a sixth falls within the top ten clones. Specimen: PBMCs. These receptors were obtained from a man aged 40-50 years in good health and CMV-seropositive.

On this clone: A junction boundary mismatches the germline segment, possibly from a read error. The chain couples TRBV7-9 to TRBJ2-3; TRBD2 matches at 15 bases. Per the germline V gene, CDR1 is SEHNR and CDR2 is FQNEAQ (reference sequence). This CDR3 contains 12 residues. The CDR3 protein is CASSWGGLAGGF. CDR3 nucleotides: TGTGCCAGCAGCTGGGGGGGACTAGCGGGAGGTTTT.

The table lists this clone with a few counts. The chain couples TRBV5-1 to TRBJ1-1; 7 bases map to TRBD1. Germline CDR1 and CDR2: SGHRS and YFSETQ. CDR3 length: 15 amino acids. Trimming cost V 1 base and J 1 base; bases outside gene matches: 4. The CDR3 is CASSLNRGTNTEAFF. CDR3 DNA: TGCGCCAGCAGCTTGAACAGGGGTACGAACACTGAAGCTTTCTTT. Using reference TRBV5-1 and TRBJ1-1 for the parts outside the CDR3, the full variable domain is KAGVTQTPRYLIKTRGQQVTLSCSPISGHRSVSWYQQTPGQGLQFLFEYFSETQRNKGNFPGRFSGRQFSNSRSEMNVSTLELGDSALYLCASSLNRGTNTEAFFGQGTRLTVV.

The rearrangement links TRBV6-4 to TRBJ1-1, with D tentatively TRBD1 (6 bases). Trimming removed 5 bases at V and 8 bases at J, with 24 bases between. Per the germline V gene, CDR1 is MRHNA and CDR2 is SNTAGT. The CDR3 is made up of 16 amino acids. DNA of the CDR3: TGTGCCAGCAGTTACGGTCCCAGCGGGGGGCTCGGGGAAGCTTTCTTT. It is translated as CASSYGPSGGLGEAFF.

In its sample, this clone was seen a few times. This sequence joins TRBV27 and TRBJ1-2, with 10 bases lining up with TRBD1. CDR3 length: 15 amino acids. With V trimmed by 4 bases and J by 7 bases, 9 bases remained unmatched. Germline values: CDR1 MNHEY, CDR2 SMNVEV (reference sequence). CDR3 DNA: TGTGCCAGCAGTTCCTGGACAGGGGGAGCCGCTGGCTACACCTTC. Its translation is CASSSWTGGAAGYTF.

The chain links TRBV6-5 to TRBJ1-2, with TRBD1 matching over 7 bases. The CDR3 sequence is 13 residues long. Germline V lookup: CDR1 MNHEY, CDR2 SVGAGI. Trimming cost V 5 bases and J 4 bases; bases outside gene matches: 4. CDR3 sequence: CASSPQGTYGYTF. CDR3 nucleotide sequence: TGTGCCAGCAGTCCACAGGGGACCTATGGCTACACCTTC.

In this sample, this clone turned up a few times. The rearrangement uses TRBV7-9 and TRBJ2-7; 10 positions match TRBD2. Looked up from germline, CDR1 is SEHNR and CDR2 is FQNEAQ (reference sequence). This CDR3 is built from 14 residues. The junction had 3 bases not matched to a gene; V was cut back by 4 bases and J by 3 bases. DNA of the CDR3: TGTGCCAGCAGCTCCGGACTAGCGGTCTACGAGCAGTACTTC. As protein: CASSSGLAVYEQYF.

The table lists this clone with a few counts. The CDR3 bases are TGTGCCAGCAGTCCCTGGGCCGCTAACTATGGCTACACCTTC. It yields the protein CASSPWAANYGYTF. The V and J genes are TRBV27 and TRBJ1-2; D call uncertain. Germline-derived CDR1 and CDR2 are MNHEY and SMNVEV (reference sequence). The CDR3 is made up of 14 amino acids. V was shortened by 5 bases and J by 0 bases, with 10 bases between the two germline ends.

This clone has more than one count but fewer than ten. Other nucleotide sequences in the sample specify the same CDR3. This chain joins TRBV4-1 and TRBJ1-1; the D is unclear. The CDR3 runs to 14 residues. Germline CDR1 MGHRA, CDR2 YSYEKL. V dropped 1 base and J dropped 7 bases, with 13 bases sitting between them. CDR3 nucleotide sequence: TGCGCCAGCAGCCAAGTTCGAGGGCGAGGTGAAGCTTTCTTT. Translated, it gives CASSQVRGRGEAFF.

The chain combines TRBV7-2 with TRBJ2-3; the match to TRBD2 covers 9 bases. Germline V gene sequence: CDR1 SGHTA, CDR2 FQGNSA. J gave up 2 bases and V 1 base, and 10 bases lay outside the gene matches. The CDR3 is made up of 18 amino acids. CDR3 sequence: CASSLVVVAGDITDTQYF. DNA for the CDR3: TGTGCCAGCAGCTTAGTTGTAGTAGCGGGAGATATCACAGATACGCAGTATTTT.

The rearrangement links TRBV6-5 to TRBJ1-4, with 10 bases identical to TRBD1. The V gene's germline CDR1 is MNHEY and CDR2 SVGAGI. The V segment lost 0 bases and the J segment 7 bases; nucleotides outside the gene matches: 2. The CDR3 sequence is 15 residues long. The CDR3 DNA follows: TGTGCCAGCAGTTACTCTGGGACAGGGGTTGAAAAACTGTTTTTT. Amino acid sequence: CASSYSGTGVEKLFF.

CDR3 bases: TGTGCCAGCAGCATGGCCCTCCTAAGGGAGGGCTACACCTTC. Protein: CASSMALLREGYTF. The genes are TRBV28 and TRBJ1-2; D unclear. The V and J ends lost 6 bases and 8 bases respectively, with 19 bases between them. The CDR3 runs to 14 residues. Germline CDR1 is MDHEN and CDR2 is SYDVKM.

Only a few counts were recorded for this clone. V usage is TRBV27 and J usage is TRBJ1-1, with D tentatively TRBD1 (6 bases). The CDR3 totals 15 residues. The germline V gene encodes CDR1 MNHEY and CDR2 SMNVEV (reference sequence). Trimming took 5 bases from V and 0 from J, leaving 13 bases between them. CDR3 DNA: TGTGCCAGCAGTCCTAGCGGGGACATGAACACTGAAGCTTTCTTT. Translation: CASSPSGDMNTEAFF.

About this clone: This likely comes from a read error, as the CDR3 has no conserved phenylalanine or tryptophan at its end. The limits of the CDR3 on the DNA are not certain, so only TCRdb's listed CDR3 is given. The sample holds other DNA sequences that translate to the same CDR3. The CDR3 protein is CSAGGGYTL. The chain carries TRBV29-1 and TRBJ1-2; TRBD1 is the table's D call and was not checked against the DNA. CDR1 and CDR2 from the germline V gene are SQVTM and ANQGSEA. The CDR3 comprises 9 residues, both ends counted.

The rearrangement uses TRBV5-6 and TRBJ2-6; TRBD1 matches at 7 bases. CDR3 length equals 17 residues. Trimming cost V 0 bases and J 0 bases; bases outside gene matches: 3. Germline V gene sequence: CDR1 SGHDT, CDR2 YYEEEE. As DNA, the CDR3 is TGTGCCAGCAGCTTGGAGACAGGGCGCTCTGGGGCCAACGTCCTGACTTTC. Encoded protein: CASSLETGRSGANVLTF.

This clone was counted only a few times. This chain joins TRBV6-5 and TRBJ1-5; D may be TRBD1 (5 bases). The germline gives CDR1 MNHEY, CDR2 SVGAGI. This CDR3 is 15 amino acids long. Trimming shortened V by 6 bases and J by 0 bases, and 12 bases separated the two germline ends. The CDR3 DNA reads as TGTGCCAGCAGCCGGGGACTGAATAGCAATCAGCCCCAGCATTTT. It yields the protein CASSRGLNSNQPQHF.

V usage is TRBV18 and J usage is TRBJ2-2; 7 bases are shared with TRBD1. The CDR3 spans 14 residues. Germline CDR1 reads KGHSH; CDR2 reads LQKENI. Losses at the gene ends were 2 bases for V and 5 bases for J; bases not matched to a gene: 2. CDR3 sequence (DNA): TGTGCCAGCTCACCAAACAGGGGTACCGGGGAGCTGTTTTTT. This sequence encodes CASSPNRGTGELFF.

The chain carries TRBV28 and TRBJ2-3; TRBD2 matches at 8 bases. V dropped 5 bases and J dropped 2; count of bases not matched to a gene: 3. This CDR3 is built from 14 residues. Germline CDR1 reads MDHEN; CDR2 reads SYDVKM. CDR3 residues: CASSTSGHTDTQYF. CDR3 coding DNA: TGTGCCAGCAGTACTAGCGGCCACACAGATACGCAGTATTTT. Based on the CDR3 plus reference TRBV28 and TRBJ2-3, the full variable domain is DVKVTQSSRYLVKRTGEKVFLECVQDMDHENMFWYRQDPGLGLRLIYFSYDVKMKEKGDIPEGYSVSREKKERFSLILESASTNQTSMYLCASSTSGHTDTQYFGPGTRLTVL.

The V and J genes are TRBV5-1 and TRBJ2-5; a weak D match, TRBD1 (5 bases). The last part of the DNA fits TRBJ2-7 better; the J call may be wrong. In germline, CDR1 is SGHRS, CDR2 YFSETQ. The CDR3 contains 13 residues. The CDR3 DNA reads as TGCGCCAGCAGCTTGGCGCAGGGAAGCGAGCAGTACTTC. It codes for CASSLAQGSEQYF.

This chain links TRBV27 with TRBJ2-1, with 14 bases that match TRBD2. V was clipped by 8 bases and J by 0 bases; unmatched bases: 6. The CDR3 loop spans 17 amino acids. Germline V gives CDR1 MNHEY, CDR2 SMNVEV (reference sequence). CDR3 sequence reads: CASGLAGGTPSYNEQFF. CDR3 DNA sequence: TGTGCCAGCGGACTAGCGGGAGGTACCCCCTCCTACAATGAGCAGTTCTTC.

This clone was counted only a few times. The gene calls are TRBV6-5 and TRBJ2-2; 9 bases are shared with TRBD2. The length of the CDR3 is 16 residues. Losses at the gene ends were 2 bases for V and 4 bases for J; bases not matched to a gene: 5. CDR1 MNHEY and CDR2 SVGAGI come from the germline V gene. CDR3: CASSYEAGGGTGELFF. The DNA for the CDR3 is TGTGCCAGCAGTTACGAGGCGGGAGGGGGCACCGGGGAGCTGTTTTTT.

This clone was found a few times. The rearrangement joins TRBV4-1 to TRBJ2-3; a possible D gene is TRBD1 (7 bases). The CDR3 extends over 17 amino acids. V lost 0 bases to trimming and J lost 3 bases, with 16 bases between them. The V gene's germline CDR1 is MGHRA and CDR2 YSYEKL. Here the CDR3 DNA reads TGCGCCAGCAGCCAAGATCCGGGCAGGGGGGTGACAGATACGCAGTATTTT. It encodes CASSQDPGRGVTDTQYF.